These 28 T cell receptor beta chains share one sample of origin, sequenced in a study of T-cell reconstitution after alpha-beta-depleted transplantation in children. Unique molecular identifiers tagged the TCRbeta library. TCRdb re-derived calls from the PCR reads in MiXCR, one entry per CDR3 protein. Of around 250,000 distinct CDR3 sequences listed, under 9.5% are singletons. The sequencing used PBMCs, mostly from graft donor cells, collected 180 days after TCRalphabeta/CD19-depleted stem cell transplant. These receptors originate from a male patient between 5 and 17 years old who had a stem cell transplant for acute lymphoblastic leukemia, so the T cells may come from the graft donor.

This clonotype was recorded at least ten times. The rearrangement joins TRBV7-9 to TRBJ2-1; weak D call: TRBD1 (6 bases). Germline-derived CDR1 and CDR2 are SEHNR and FQNEAQ (reference sequence). This CDR3 region has 14 residues. The V end was cut by 7 bases, the J end by 5 bases, with 15 bases between. The CDR3 loop is CASTYLEGDNEQFF. CDR3 DNA: TGTGCCAGCACCTACCTCGAGGGGGACAATGAGCAGTTCTTC.

This clonotype was detected many times. The chain uses TRBV29-1 and TRBJ1-3, with D uncertain. V lost 1 base to trimming and J lost 2 bases, with 3 bases between them. CDR1 is SQVTM and CDR2 is ANQGSEA in the germline V gene. The CDR3 is made up of 12 amino acids. The CDR3 reads CSVEVPGNTIYF. The CDR3, as DNA: TGCAGCGTTGAAGTTCCTGGAAACACCATATATTTT.

This clonotype was picked up many times. The genes are TRBV4-1 and TRBJ1-2; weak D call: TRBD1 (6 bases). This CDR3 has 17 amino acids. Trimming stripped 1 base from V and 4 bases from J, with 19 bases between. Germline assignment: CDR1 MGHRA and CDR2 YSYEKL. The DNA of the CDR3 is TGCGCCAGCAGCCAAGTTCTGGGGGGCGCGGGGATCTATGGCTACACCTTC. This codes for CASSQVLGGAGIYGYTF.

This clonotype has at least ten counts. The J gene is TRBJ1-2, the V gene TRBV6-2 or TRBV6-3; D gene ambiguous. The CDR3 is 14 amino acids. Trimming removed 6 bases from V and 6 bases from J, with 17 bases in between. CDR1 and CDR2 (germline): MNHEY, SVGEGT. Written as DNA, the CDR3 is TGTGCCAGCAGCCACCCACGGGTTGGACATGGCTACACCTTC. This sequence encodes CASSHPRVGHGYTF.

This clonotype has at least ten counts. This rearrangement joins TRBV7-2 to TRBJ1-2, with a weak D call TRBD1 (5 bases). Germline-derived CDR1 and CDR2 are SGHTA and FQGNSA. The germline V and J ends were trimmed by 5 bases and 4 bases, with 14 bases remaining between them. The CDR3 contains 14 residues. Here the CDR3 DNA reads TGTGCCAGCAGCCGGGACGGAACTAGCTATGGCTACACCTTC. Protein: CASSRDGTSYGYTF.

This clonotype was counted many times. This rearrangement joins TRBV28 to TRBJ2-6; a possible D gene is TRBD2 (6 bases). V dropped 6 bases and J dropped 13 bases, with 16 bases sitting between them. The CDR3 has 13 amino acids. Germline CDR1 and CDR2: MDHEN and SYDVKM. As DNA, the CDR3 is TGTGCCAGCAGAGTTAGCGGCCGAGAAGTCCTGACTTTC. Translating gives CASRVSGREVLTF.

There are many counts of this clonotype. J is TRBJ2-1 and V is TRBV20-1; tentatively, D is TRBD2 (7 bases). The CDR3 is 16 amino acids. Trimming cost V 0 bases and J 5 bases, with 17 bases left between them. Germline CDR1 reads DFQATT; CDR2 reads SNEGSKA (reference sequence). CDR3: CSARDGGGGGNNEQFF. CDR3 DNA sequence: TGCAGTGCTAGAGATGGGGGCGGGGGTGGAAACAATGAGCAGTTCTTC.

As concerns this clonotype: A much larger clone sits a single nucleotide away, making a read error possible. The chain carries TRBV7-8 and TRBJ2-7, with 9 bases fitting TRBD2. Germline loops: CDR1 SGHVS, CDR2 FQNEAQ. The CDR3 sequence is 14 residues long. The CDR3 nucleotides read TGTGCCAGCCGCTTACGGCGGGGGGGCTACGAGCAGTACTTC. Its translation: CASRLRRGGYEQYF.

The sample holds many counts of this clonotype. J is TRBJ2-5 and V is TRBV3-1; 8 positions match TRBD2. Trimming at V came to 8 bases and at J to 3 bases, leaving 2 bases not matched to a gene. The CDR3 runs to 12 residues. From germline, CDR1 is LGHDT and CDR2 YNNKEL (reference sequence). The CDR3 coding sequence is TGTGCCAGCGGGACTAGGGAAGAGACCCAGTACTTC. Its protein is CASGTREETQYF.

This clonotype was seen many times. This sequence joins TRBV20-1 and TRBJ1-2, with D perhaps matching TRBD1 (6 bases). V was cut by 0 bases and J by 8 bases, with 13 bases left in between. The CDR3 is made up of 13 amino acids. Germline V gene data show CDR1 as DFQATT and CDR2 as SNEGSKA (reference sequence). The CDR3 DNA is TGCAGTGCTAGAGAGGGGGGGGCGCCCGGCTACACCTTC. Protein sequence: CSAREGGAPGYTF.

This clonotype came up many times. The CDR3 here is CASSGRKSPLHF. For the CDR3, the DNA is TGTGCCAGCAGTGGGAGGAAATCACCCCTCCACTTT. The chain recombines TRBV2 with TRBJ1-6; D is uncertain. This CDR3 spans 12 amino acids. Trimming took off 4 bases at V and 10 bases at J, with 8 bases between the two ends. Germline V lookup: CDR1 SNHLY, CDR2 FYNNEI.

Many counts were recorded for this clonotype. The rearrangement joins TRBV6-1 to TRBJ1-6; possible D gene TRBD1, 6 bases. The CDR3 extends over 14 amino acids. Trimming removed 3 bases from V and 7 bases from J, with 10 bases in between. Germline V gene sequence: CDR1 MNHNS, CDR2 SASEGT. DNA of the CDR3: TGTGCCAGCAGTGAGGGGGCCCGGAATTCACCCCTCCACTTT. This translates into CASSEGARNSPLHF.

In its sample, this clonotype was seen many times. J is TRBJ1-5 and V is TRBV12-3 or TRBV12-4, with D possibly matching TRBD1 (5 bases). The CDR3 runs to 13 residues. Trimming took off 2 bases at V and 4 bases at J, with 6 bases between the two ends. The CDR3 DNA reads as TGTGCCAGCAGTTTACGGGGGAATCAGCCCCAGCATTTT. This sequence encodes CASSLRGNQPQHF.

The gene calls are TRBV19 and TRBJ1-1; D remains ambiguous. V was clipped by 3 bases and J by 2 bases, with 7 bases between them. The CDR3 runs to 13 residues. Looked up from germline, CDR1 is LNHDA and CDR2 is SQIVND (reference sequence). The CDR3 sequence is CASSMKGNTEAFF. CDR3 in DNA: TGTGCCAGTAGTATGAAGGGAAACACTGAAGCTTTCTTT.

Many counts were recorded for this clonotype. The rearrangement uses TRBV5-1 and TRBJ2-7, with D possibly being TRBD1 (5 bases). This CDR3 contains 14 residues. With 3 bases removed from V and 2 bases from J, the gap between germline ends came to 12 bases. CDR1 and CDR2 (germline): SGHRS, YFSETQ. The CDR3 DNA is TGCGCCAGCAGCTCCCTCACAGGTACCTACGAGCAGTACTTC. Translation gives CASSSLTGTYEQYF. The full variable domain, its missing parts supplied by reference TRBV5-1 and TRBJ2-7, is KAGVTQTPRYLIKTRGQQVTLSCSPISGHRSVSWYQQTPGQGLQFLFEYFSETQRNKGNFPGRFSGRQFSNSRSEMNVSTLELGDSALYLCASSSLTGTYEQYFGPGTRLTVT.

This clonotype was seen repeatedly, ten times or more. The J gene is TRBJ2-7, the V gene TRBV23-1; 12 positions match TRBD2. TRBV23-1 is treated as an ORF (open reading frame) with a function not yet certain. The CDR3 is 19 amino acids. The junction had 13 bases not matched to a gene; V was cut back by 2 bases and J by 2 bases. Written as DNA, the CDR3 is TGCGCCAGCAGTCAAGCAGGGCCAACTAGCGGGAGGTCGCCCTACGAGCAGTACTTC. Amino acids: CASSQAGPTSGRSPYEQYF.

This clonotype has a count of ten or more. The rearrangement links TRBV10-3 to TRBJ2-2, with 9 bases that match TRBD2. V lost 7 bases, J lost 7 bases, and 13 bases stayed unmatched. The CDR3 loop spans 16 amino acids. CDR1 is ENHRY, CDR2 SYGVKD, per germline. This CDR3 is CAINGNSGSPGGELFF. CDR3 nucleotides: TGTGCCATCAACGGCAATAGCGGGAGTCCCGGCGGGGAGCTGTTTTTT.

This clonotype appeared many times. The rearrangement uses TRBV5-1 and TRBJ2-5, with 7 bases aligning to TRBD2. V lost 4 bases, J lost 1 base, and 7 bases stayed unmatched. Germline V gene lookup returns CDR1 SGHRS and CDR2 YFSETQ. This CDR3 has 15 residues. CDR3 residues: CASSPLGGFQETQYF. In DNA form, the CDR3 reads TGCGCCAGCAGCCCGCTGGGAGGGTTCCAAGAGACCCAGTACTTC.

This clonotype was counted many times. This chain connects TRBV7-9 to TRBJ2-3; 7 nucleotides line up with TRBD1. The germline V gene encodes CDR1 SEHNR and CDR2 FQNEAQ (reference sequence). The CDR3 contains 15 residues. The V segment lost 4 bases and the J segment 4 bases; nucleotides outside the gene matches: 8. In nucleotides, the CDR3 is TGTGCCAGCAGCTCCCGGGACAGAAGGTCAGATACGCAGTATTTT. Translating it yields CASSSRDRRSDTQYF.

This clonotype was counted at least ten times. V is TRBV13 and J is TRBJ2-1; D ambiguous. The CDR3 extends over 13 amino acids. Per the germline V gene, CDR1 is PRHDT and CDR2 is FYEKMQ (reference sequence). V lost 5 bases and J lost 7, with 12 bases in between. CDR3 DNA: TGTGCCAGCAGCCACAGATTAGAGAATGAGCAGTTCTTC. As protein: CASSHRLENEQFF.

This clonotype occurred a few times. The rearrangement joins TRBV5-4 to TRBJ1-5; D gene unclear. V lost 4 bases and J lost 2, with 10 bases in between. CDR1 and CDR2 from the germline V gene are SGHNT and YYREEE (reference sequence). CDR3 length: 14 amino acids. The CDR3 spells CASSADGGNQPQHF. The CDR3 DNA reads TGTGCCAGCAGCGCCGACGGAGGCAATCAGCCCCAGCATTTT. Combining the CDR3 with reference TRBV5-4 and TRBJ1-5 gives the whole variable domain ETGVTQSPTHLIKTRGQQVTLRCSSQSGHNTVSWYQQALGQGPQFIFQYYREEENGRGNFPPRFSGLQFPNYSSELNVNALELDDSALYLCASSADGGNQPQHFGDGTRLSIL.

In this sample, this clonotype turned up many times. The chain recombines TRBV5-5 with TRBJ1-3; D call uncertain. There are 15 residues in the CDR3. Germline lookup yields CDR1 SGHKS and CDR2 YYEKEE (reference sequence). V was clipped by 4 bases and J by 2 bases, with 13 bases between them. CDR3 sequence (DNA): TGTGCCAGCAGCCTGTTGCCCGAAGCTGGAAACACCATATATTTT. This encodes CASSLLPEAGNTIYF.

This clonotype was recorded at least ten times. V is TRBV20-1 and J is TRBJ2-3; TRBD1 aligns across 7 bases. The V gene's germline CDR1 is DFQATT and CDR2 SNEGSKA (reference sequence). The V gene end was trimmed by 8 bases and the J gene end by 6 bases; junction bases not matched to a gene: 5. This CDR3 has 11 residues. CDR3 bases: TGCAGTCCGACAGGGATCGATACGCAGTATTTT. It codes for CSPTGIDTQYF.

This clonotype was recorded many times. The rearrangement joins TRBV4-2 to TRBJ2-1, with 16 positions matching TRBD2. Losses at the gene ends were 3 bases for V and 14 bases for J; bases not matched to a gene: 10. The germline V gene encodes CDR1 LGHNA and CDR2 YNFKEQ. CDR3 length: 16 amino acids. The CDR3 here is CASSQSGGTSGRAKFF. The CDR3 DNA follows: TGTGCCAGCAGCCAGTCCGGCGGGACTAGCGGGAGGGCGAAGTTCTTC.

Many counts were recorded for this clonotype. This chain joins TRBV4-2 and TRBJ2-7; weak D call: TRBD2 (5 bases). The germline gives CDR1 LGHNA, CDR2 YNFKEQ. The V and J ends lost 0 bases and 4 bases respectively, with 19 bases between them. CDR3 length equals 17 residues. CDR3 coding DNA: TGTGCCAGCAGCCAAGATAGTTCTAAGCGGCAAAGGTACGAGCAGTACTTC. The encoded protein is CASSQDSSKRQRYEQYF.

This clonotype has at least ten counts. Here the CDR3 reads CASSLVPANTGELFF. The CDR3 region has the DNA TGCGCCAGCAGCTTGGTTCCCGCGAACACCGGGGAGCTGTTTTTT. This chain joins TRBV5-1 and TRBJ2-2, with D unresolved. The germline V gene encodes CDR1 SGHRS and CDR2 YFSETQ. The germline V and J ends were trimmed by 0 bases and 0 bases, with 6 bases remaining between them. This CDR3 is 15 amino acids long.

This clonotype was seen repeatedly, ten times or more. The chain is built from TRBV12-3 or TRBV12-4 and TRBJ2-5; 9 nucleotides agree with TRBD2. With V trimmed by 7 bases and J by 3 bases, 12 bases remained unmatched. The CDR3 runs 16 residues. The CDR3 loop is CASNRGGLAGEETQYF. CDR3 sequence (DNA): TGTGCCAGCAACCGTGGGGGACTAGCCGGGGAAGAGACCCAGTACTTC.

This clonotype has only a few counts. V gene TRBV12-3 or TRBV12-4 combines with J gene TRBJ1-5, with 7 bases fitting TRBD1. V dropped 3 bases and J dropped 3; count of bases not matched to a gene: 8. The CDR3 is 16 amino acids. The chain's CDR3 is CASSFETGPHNQPQHF. The CDR3 DNA sequence: TGTGCCAGCAGTTTCGAGACAGGGCCCCACAATCAGCCCCAGCATTTT.